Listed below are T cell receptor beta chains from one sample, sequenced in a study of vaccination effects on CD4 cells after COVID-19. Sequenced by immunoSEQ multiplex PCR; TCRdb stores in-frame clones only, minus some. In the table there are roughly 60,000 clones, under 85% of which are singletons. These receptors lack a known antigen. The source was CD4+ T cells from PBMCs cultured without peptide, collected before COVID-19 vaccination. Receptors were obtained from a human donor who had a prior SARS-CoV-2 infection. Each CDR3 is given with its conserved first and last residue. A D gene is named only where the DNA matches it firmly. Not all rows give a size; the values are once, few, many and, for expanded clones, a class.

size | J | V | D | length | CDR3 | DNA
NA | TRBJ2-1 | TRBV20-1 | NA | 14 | CSASTGDSYNEQFF | TGCAGTGCTAGTACGGGAGACTCCTACAATGAGCAGTTCTTC
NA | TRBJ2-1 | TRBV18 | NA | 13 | CASSSGGVNEQFF | TGTGCCAGCTCATCCGGGGGCGTCAATGAGCAGTTCTTC
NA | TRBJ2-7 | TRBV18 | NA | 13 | CASSPPGTYEQYF | TGTGCCAGCTCGCCTCCAGGAACCTACGAGCAGTACTTC
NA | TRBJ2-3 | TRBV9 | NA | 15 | CASSADPFRTDTQYF | TGTGCCAGCAGCGCCGACCCGTTCCGCACAGATACGCAGTATTTT
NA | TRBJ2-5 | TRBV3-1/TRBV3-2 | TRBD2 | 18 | CASSSRWTSGSLIGSQYF | TGTGCCAGCAGCTCGAGATGGACTAGCGGGAGCCTGATCGGGTCCCAGTACTTC
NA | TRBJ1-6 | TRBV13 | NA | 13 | CASSLGEYSPLHF | TGTGCCAGCAGCTTAGGGGAATATTCACCCCTCCACTTT
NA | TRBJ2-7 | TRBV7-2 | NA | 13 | CASSLTRLDEQYF | TGTGCCAGCAGCCTCACTAGATTGGACGAGCAGTACTTC
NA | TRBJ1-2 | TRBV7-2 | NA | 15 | CASSLERQGIMGYTF | TGTGCCAGCAGCTTAGAACGGCAGGGCATCATGGGCTACACCTTC
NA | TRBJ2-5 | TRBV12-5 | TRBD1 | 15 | CASGTYNRGLETQYF | TGTGCTAGTGGTACATATAACAGGGGGCTGGAGACCCAGTACTTC
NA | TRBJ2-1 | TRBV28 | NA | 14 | CASSLRGRTIEQFF | TGTGCCAGCAGTTTGAGGGGCCGTACAATCGAGCAGTTCTTC
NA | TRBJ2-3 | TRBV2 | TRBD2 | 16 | CASSGTSGGAVDTQYF | TGTGCCAGTAGTGGGACTAGCGGGGGGGCGGTAGATACGCAGTATTTT
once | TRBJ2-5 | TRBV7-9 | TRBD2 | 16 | CASTQYDGTISETQYF | TGTGCCAGCACCCAATATGACGGGACTATATCAGAGACCCAGTACTTC
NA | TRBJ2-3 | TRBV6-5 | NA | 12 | CAATSPRSTQYF | TGTGCCGCGACGAGCCCTAGAAGTACGCAGTATTTT
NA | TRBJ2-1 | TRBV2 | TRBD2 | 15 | CASSDEAGESYEQFF | TGTGCCAGCAGTGACGAAGCGGGAGAATCTTATGAGCAGTTCTTC
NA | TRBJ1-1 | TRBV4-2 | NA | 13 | CASSQDREVVVFF | TGTGCCAGCAGCCAAGATCGTGAGGTTGTAGTCTTCTTT
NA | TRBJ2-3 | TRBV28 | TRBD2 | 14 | CASSWTSGADTQYF | TGTGCCAGCAGTTGGACTAGCGGGGCAGATACGCAGTATTTT
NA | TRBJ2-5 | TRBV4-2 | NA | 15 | CASSQDGYVQETQYF | TGTGCCAGCAGCCAAGATGGGTACGTACAAGAGACCCAGTACTTC
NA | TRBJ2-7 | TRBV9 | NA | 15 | CASSVDHLPSYEQYF | TGTGCCAGCAGCGTAGACCACCTTCCCTCCTACGAGCAGTACTTC
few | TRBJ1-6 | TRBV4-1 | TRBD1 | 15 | CASSQGQGIYSPLHF | TGCGCCAGCAGCCAAGGACAGGGGATATATTCACCCCTCCACTTT